These T cell receptor beta chains were read from a single sample in a study of blood T cells in healthy people across ages. TCRdb fed the 5' RACE reads into MiXCR, producing one record per CDR3 protein. The sample shows hundreds of thousands of distinct CDR3 sequences, about 30% of them seen only once. The sequenced sample was blood. These receptors were obtained from a woman aged 80 or older in good health. CDR3s include the opening cysteine and the closing phenylalanine or tryptophan. Fields, in order: clone size, J gene, V gene, D gene, CDR3 DNA, CDR3 protein. The D gene is left open where the match is weak. Only part of the rows carry a size: once, few, many, or a class if the clone is expanded.

clone_size: many
j_call: TRBJ2-3
v_call: TRBV7-8
d_call: TRBD2
cdr3_nt: TGTGCCAGCAGCTTAGATAGCGGGGGGAGCACAGATACGCAGTATTTT
cdr3_aa: CASSLDSGGSTDTQYF

clone_size: NA
j_call: TRBJ2-2
v_call: TRBV4-3
d_call: NA
cdr3_nt: TGCGCCAGCAGCCAAGATGGGCCCCCGCGGGGCACCGGGGAGCTGTTTTTT
cdr3_aa: CASSQDGPPRGTGELFF

clone_size: many
j_call: TRBJ2-7
v_call: TRBV6-1
d_call: NA
cdr3_nt: TGTGCCAGCAGTGAATTAGGGGCATCCTACGAGCAGTACTTC
cdr3_aa: CASSELGASYEQYF

clone_size: many
j_call: TRBJ1-2
v_call: TRBV9
d_call: NA
cdr3_nt: TGTGCCAGCAGCGTAGACTCAGGCTATGGCTACACCTTC
cdr3_aa: CASSVDSGYGYTF

clone_size: many
j_call: TRBJ1-2
v_call: TRBV7-2
d_call: NA
cdr3_nt: TGTGCCAGCAGCTTAAGGATCAGGGAAGCTAACTATGGCTACACCTTC
cdr3_aa: CASSLRIREANYGYTF

clone_size: few
j_call: TRBJ1-1
v_call: TRBV6-1
d_call: NA
cdr3_nt: TGTGCCAGCAGTGAAGAGCTAGGGGTGGGGACTGAAGCTTTCTTT
cdr3_aa: CASSEELGVGTEAFF

clone_size: NA
j_call: TRBJ1-2
v_call: TRBV5-1
d_call: NA
cdr3_nt: TGCGCCGGCAGCTTGGCCGGGGAATCGGGCAGTGGCTACACCTTC
cdr3_aa: CAGSLAGESGSGYTF

clone_size: many
j_call: TRBJ2-4
v_call: TRBV3-1
d_call: NA
cdr3_nt: TGTGCCAGCAGCCAACTGGGGGCGTCGGGGCAAAACATTCAGTACTTC
cdr3_aa: CASSQLGASGQNIQYF

clone_size: NA
j_call: TRBJ2-7
v_call: TRBV29-1
d_call: NA
cdr3_nt: TGCAGCGTTGAAACGGCGTTTCAACCCTACGAGCAGTACTTC
cdr3_aa: CSVETAFQPYEQYF

clone_size: NA
j_call: TRBJ2-1
v_call: TRBV5-1
d_call: NA
cdr3_nt: TGCGCCAGCAGCGAGGGGGACCAGTACAATGAGCAGTTCTTC
cdr3_aa: CASSEGDQYNEQFF

clone_size: NA
j_call: TRBJ2-3
v_call: TRBV12-3/TRBV12-4
d_call: NA
cdr3_nt: TGTGCCAGCAGTTTGCTCACAGATACGCAGTATTTT
cdr3_aa: CASSLLTDTQYF

clone_size: many
j_call: TRBJ2-3
v_call: TRBV6-5
d_call: TRBD1
cdr3_nt: TGTGCCAGCAGTTACTCAGAGACAGGGTTCACAGATACGCAGTATTTT
cdr3_aa: CASSYSETGFTDTQYF

clone_size: many
j_call: TRBJ2-7
v_call: TRBV20-1
d_call: TRBD2
cdr3_nt: TGCAGTGCTTACGGACTAGCGGGGGGGCAATACGAGCAGTACTTC
cdr3_aa: CSAYGLAGGQYEQYF

clone_size: many
j_call: TRBJ2-5
v_call: TRBV7-2
d_call: TRBD2
cdr3_nt: TGTGCCAGCAGCCCAAGACTAGCGGGGCAACAAGAGACCCAGTACTTC
cdr3_aa: CASSPRLAGQQETQYF

clone_size: many
j_call: TRBJ2-1
v_call: TRBV5-1
d_call: NA
cdr3_nt: TGCGCCAGCAGCTTGACCTTGTTTCTGGGTTACAATGAGCAGTTCTTC
cdr3_aa: CASSLTLFLGYNEQFF

clone_size: once
j_call: TRBJ2-3
v_call: TRBV5-1
d_call: TRBD2
cdr3_nt: TGCGCCAGCAGCTTGGCCGGGACTAGCGGGAGAAAGACAGATACGCAGTATTTT
cdr3_aa: CASSLAGTSGRKTDTQYF

clone_size: few
j_call: TRBJ1-5
v_call: TRBV3-1
d_call: NA
cdr3_nt: TGTGCCAGCAGCCAAGCGGGGATAAATCAGCCCCAGCATTTT
cdr3_aa: CASSQAGINQPQHF

clone_size: NA
j_call: TRBJ2-7
v_call: TRBV7-9
d_call: NA
cdr3_nt: TGTGCCAGCAGCCGGGGGACGCAGAATGTCGGGGTCTACGAGCAGTACTTC
cdr3_aa: CASSRGTQNVGVYEQYF

clone_size: many
j_call: TRBJ1-4
v_call: TRBV20-1
d_call: TRBD1
cdr3_nt: TGCGGGCTGCAGGGGGTGGACCCTAATGAAAAACTGTTTTTT
cdr3_aa: CGLQGVDPNEKLFF

clone_size: NA
j_call: TRBJ2-7
v_call: TRBV10-3
d_call: TRBD1
cdr3_nt: TGTGCCATCGGCGGAGGGGAGACAGGGGGCAGCGAGCAGTACTTC
cdr3_aa: CAIGGGETGGSEQYF

clone_size: many
j_call: TRBJ1-2
v_call: TRBV29-1
d_call: NA
cdr3_nt: TGCAGCGTTGTAGCGGTTAACTATGGCTACACCTTC
cdr3_aa: CSVVAVNYGYTF

clone_size: many
j_call: TRBJ1-1
v_call: TRBV7-2
d_call: TRBD1
cdr3_nt: TGTGCCAGCAGCTTAGGGGGACAGGGTCTATATTCTGAAGCTTTCTTT
cdr3_aa: CASSLGGQGLYSEAFF

clone_size: few
j_call: TRBJ1-1
v_call: TRBV5-1
d_call: NA
cdr3_nt: TGCGCCAGCAGCTTGGAAGGGCACAACACTGAAGCTTTCTTT
cdr3_aa: CASSLEGHNTEAFF

clone_size: few
j_call: TRBJ2-7
v_call: TRBV30
d_call: NA
cdr3_nt: TGTGCCTGGAACACAGGGTCAAGAGGCGGGCAGTACTTC
cdr3_aa: CAWNTGSRGGQYF

clone_size: many
j_call: TRBJ2-4
v_call: TRBV7-2
d_call: NA
cdr3_nt: TGTGCCAGCAGCTGGAGGGGGGGCGCGGACATTCAGTACTTC
cdr3_aa: CASSWRGGADIQYF

clone_size: NA
j_call: TRBJ2-5
v_call: TRBV30
d_call: NA
cdr3_nt: TGTGCCTGGAGTCTACCGGGGGGCAACAATGAGCAGTACTTC
cdr3_aa: CAWSLPGGNNEQYF

clone_size: many
j_call: TRBJ1-1
v_call: TRBV7-9
d_call: NA
cdr3_nt: TGTGCCAGCAGCTCTCTTGGGGGCCCACACGCTGAAGCTTTCTTT
cdr3_aa: CASSSLGGPHAEAFF

clone_size: many
j_call: TRBJ2-7
v_call: TRBV30
d_call: NA
cdr3_nt: TGTGCCTGGAGGCGAATTGCTGGGAGGTCCGATGCCGAGCAGTACTTC
cdr3_aa: CAWRRIAGRSDAEQYF

clone_size: many
j_call: TRBJ2-1
v_call: TRBV5-1
d_call: NA
cdr3_nt: TGCGCCAGCAGCTCAGACGGGCCCTTCTACAATGAGCAGTTCTTC
cdr3_aa: CASSSDGPFYNEQFF

clone_size: NA
j_call: TRBJ2-7
v_call: TRBV7-2
d_call: NA
cdr3_nt: TGTGCCAGCAGCGCAGGAACGGGCGGGTTCAGGTACGAGCAGTACTTC
cdr3_aa: CASSAGTGGFRYEQYF

clone_size: few
j_call: TRBJ2-3
v_call: TRBV7-9
d_call: TRBD2
cdr3_nt: TGTGCCAGCAGCGACGGACTAGCGGGAAGCACAGATACGCAGTATTTT
cdr3_aa: CASSDGLAGSTDTQYF

clone_size: few
j_call: TRBJ1-2
v_call: TRBV6-1
d_call: TRBD1
cdr3_nt: TGTGCCAGCAGTGCTTCTCAGGGGGCCCATGGCTACACCTTC
cdr3_aa: CASSASQGAHGYTF

clone_size: many
j_call: TRBJ2-1
v_call: TRBV5-1
d_call: NA
cdr3_nt: TGCGCCAGCGGCGGATGGGGATCCTACAATGAGCAGTTCTTC
cdr3_aa: CASGGWGSYNEQFF

clone_size: once
j_call: TRBJ2-4
v_call: TRBV11-2
d_call: NA
cdr3_nt: TGTGCCAGCAGCTTTCCGGGGGAGAACATTCAGTACTTC
cdr3_aa: CASSFPGENIQYF

clone_size: NA
j_call: TRBJ1-5
v_call: TRBV20-1
d_call: TRBD1
cdr3_nt: TGCAGTGCTAGTTCGGGACAGGACCATCAGCCCCAGCATTTT
cdr3_aa: CSASSGQDHQPQHF

clone_size: many
j_call: TRBJ1-1
v_call: TRBV3-1
d_call: TRBD1
cdr3_nt: TGTGCCAGCAGCCAAGATGGGGGTCTTACAGGGGGCAACACTGAAGCTTTCTTT
cdr3_aa: CASSQDGGLTGGNTEAFF

clone_size: many
j_call: TRBJ1-5
v_call: TRBV25-1
d_call: TRBD1
cdr3_nt: TGTGCCAGCAGTGACCTGGACAGGGGAAGCAATCAGCCCCAGCATTTT
cdr3_aa: CASSDLDRGSNQPQHF

clone_size: many
j_call: TRBJ1-4
v_call: TRBV7-9
d_call: TRBD1
cdr3_nt: TGTGCCAGCAGCGAGCTCAAACAGGGGCTGGGGGCAACTAATGAAAAACTGTTTTTT
cdr3_aa: CASSELKQGLGATNEKLFF

clone_size: NA
j_call: TRBJ1-5
v_call: TRBV30
d_call: NA
cdr3_nt: TGTGCCTGGAACAATCAGCAGGGCAATCAGCCCCAGCATTTT
cdr3_aa: CAWNNQQGNQPQHF

clone_size: NA
j_call: TRBJ2-5
v_call: TRBV20-1
d_call: NA
cdr3_nt: TGCAGTGCTAGAGATCTTCGGCGGGGCGCCCAAGAGACCCAGTACTTC
cdr3_aa: CSARDLRRGAQETQYF

clone_size: NA
j_call: TRBJ1-5
v_call: TRBV4-2
d_call: TRBD1
cdr3_nt: TGTGCCAGTACCCGGACAGGAGGAAGCAATCAGCCCCGGCATTTT
cdr3_aa: CASTRTGGSNQPRHF

clone_size: few
j_call: TRBJ1-1
v_call: TRBV11-2
d_call: NA
cdr3_nt: TGTGCCAGCAGCAAAGTGGTAGGGACGGTGACTGAAGCTTTCTTT
cdr3_aa: CASSKVVGTVTEAFF

clone_size: many
j_call: TRBJ2-3
v_call: TRBV15
d_call: TRBD2
cdr3_nt: TGTGCCACCAGGAAGACTAGCACTAGCACAGATACGCAGTATTTT
cdr3_aa: CATRKTSTSTDTQYF

clone_size: many
j_call: TRBJ1-2
v_call: TRBV7-2
d_call: TRBD1
cdr3_nt: TGTGCCAGCAGCTTAGCTCAAGACAGGGTGGTGGGCTATGGCTACACCTTC
cdr3_aa: CASSLAQDRVVGYGYTF

clone_size: NA
j_call: TRBJ1-5
v_call: TRBV27
d_call: NA
cdr3_nt: TGTGCCAGCAGTCCCCTTTCAATCAGCCATCAGCCCCAGCATTTT
cdr3_aa: CASSPLSISHQPQHF

clone_size: many
j_call: TRBJ1-1
v_call: TRBV7-3
d_call: NA
cdr3_nt: TGTGCCAGCAGCTCCATGACAGGAATGAACACTGAAGCTTTCTTT
cdr3_aa: CASSSMTGMNTEAFF

clone_size: many
j_call: TRBJ2-7
v_call: TRBV12-3/TRBV12-4
d_call: NA
cdr3_nt: TGTGCCAGCAGCTCTCTTACAGTGCCTTACGAGCAGTACTTC
cdr3_aa: CASSSLTVPYEQYF

clone_size: many
j_call: TRBJ2-7
v_call: TRBV20-1
d_call: NA
cdr3_nt: TGCAGTGCCTACGGACAGGTAGCGGGCTACGAGCAGTACTTC
cdr3_aa: CSAYGQVAGYEQYF

clone_size: few
j_call: TRBJ1-1
v_call: TRBV7-9
d_call: NA
cdr3_nt: TGTGCCAGCAGCCGGCGGGACCGGAACACTGAAGCTTTCTTT
cdr3_aa: CASSRRDRNTEAFF

clone_size: NA
j_call: TRBJ2-7
v_call: TRBV4-1
d_call: NA
cdr3_nt: TGCGCCAGCATGGGGGGCGGGGATTGGGACGAGCAGTACTTC
cdr3_aa: CASMGGGDWDEQYF

clone_size: NA
j_call: TRBJ1-1
v_call: TRBV29-1
d_call: TRBD1
cdr3_nt: TGCAGCGTTGTCTTGAGACAGGGGGCAGGTACTGAAGCTTTCTTT
cdr3_aa: CSVVLRQGAGTEAFF

clone_size: NA
j_call: TRBJ1-1
v_call: TRBV14
d_call: NA
cdr3_nt: TGTGCCAGCAGCCACACACCAGGGTCCACTGAAGCTTTCTTT
cdr3_aa: CASSHTPGSTEAFF

clone_size: NA
j_call: TRBJ1-1
v_call: TRBV7-9
d_call: TRBD1
cdr3_nt: TGTGCCAGCAGCCAGGGACAGGGTATGATGGCTTTCTTT
cdr3_aa: CASSQGQGMMAFF

clone_size: few
j_call: TRBJ1-5
v_call: TRBV28
d_call: NA
cdr3_nt: TGTGCCAGCAGCCCACCCCCCACGGCGGACCAGCATTTT
cdr3_aa: CASSPPPTADQHF

clone_size: many
j_call: TRBJ2-3
v_call: TRBV30
d_call: TRBD2
cdr3_nt: TGTGCCTGCCGACTAGCGGGTGCCACAGATACGCAGTATTTT
cdr3_aa: CACRLAGATDTQYF

clone_size: many
j_call: TRBJ2-1
v_call: TRBV7-3
d_call: NA
cdr3_nt: TGTGCCAGCAGCTTGGGGCGAACTGAGCAGTTCTTC
cdr3_aa: CASSLGRTEQFF